This TCR beta chain was captured by sequencing in a study of control samples from healthy donors and cancer patients. Clones were sequenced by immunoSEQ multiplex PCR, and TCRdb holds only the in-frame ones, with some missing. The table records thousands of clones, more than 65% of them present only once. This CDR3 spans 16 amino acids. The V gene's germline CDR1 is LNHDA and CDR2 SQIVND (reference sequence). Losses at the gene ends were 6 bases for V and 4 bases for J; bases not matched to a gene: 11. The sequencing input was PBMCs. The V and J genes are TRBV19 and TRBJ2-5; TRBD1 agrees at 10 bases. The sequence came from a man in his 70s with lung cancer. CDR3 in DNA: TGTGCCAGTAGAGCGTCGGACAGGGGGGGTACAGAGACCCAGTACTTC. Residues: CASRASDRGGTETQYF.